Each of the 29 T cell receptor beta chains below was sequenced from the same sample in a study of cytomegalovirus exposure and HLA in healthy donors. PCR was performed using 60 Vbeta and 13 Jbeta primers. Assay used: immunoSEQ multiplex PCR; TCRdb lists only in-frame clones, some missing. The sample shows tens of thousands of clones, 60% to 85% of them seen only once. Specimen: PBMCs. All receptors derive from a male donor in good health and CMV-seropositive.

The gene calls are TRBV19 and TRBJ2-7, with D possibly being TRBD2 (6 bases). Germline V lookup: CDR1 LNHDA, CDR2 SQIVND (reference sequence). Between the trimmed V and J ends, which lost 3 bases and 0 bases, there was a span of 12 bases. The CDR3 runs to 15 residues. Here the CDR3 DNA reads TGTGCCAGTAGTATGGGCCAGGGAGGCTCCTACGAGCAGTACTTC. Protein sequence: CASSMGQGGSYEQYF.

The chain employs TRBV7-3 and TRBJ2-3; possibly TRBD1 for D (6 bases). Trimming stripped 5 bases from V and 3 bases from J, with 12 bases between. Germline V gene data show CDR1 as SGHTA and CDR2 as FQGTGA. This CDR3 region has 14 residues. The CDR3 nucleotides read TGTGCCAGCAGCAAAGGGGGTGGTACAGATACGCAGTATTTT. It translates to CASSKGGGTDTQYF.

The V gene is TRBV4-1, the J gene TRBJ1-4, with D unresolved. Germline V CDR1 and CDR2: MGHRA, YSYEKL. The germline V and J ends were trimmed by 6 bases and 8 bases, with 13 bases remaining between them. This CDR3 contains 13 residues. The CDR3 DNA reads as TGCGCCAGCAGTCTTGGAGCGAGAGAAAAACTGTTTTTT. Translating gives CASSLGAREKLFF.

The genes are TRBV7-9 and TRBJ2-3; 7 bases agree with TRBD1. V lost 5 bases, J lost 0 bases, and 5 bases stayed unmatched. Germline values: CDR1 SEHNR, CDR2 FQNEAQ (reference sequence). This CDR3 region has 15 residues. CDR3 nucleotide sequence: TGTGCCAGCAGCCCAGGGACAGTTAGCACAGATACGCAGTATTTT. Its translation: CASSPGTVSTDTQYF.

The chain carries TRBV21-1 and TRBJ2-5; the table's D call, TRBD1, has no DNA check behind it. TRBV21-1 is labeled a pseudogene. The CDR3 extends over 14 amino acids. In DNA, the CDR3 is TGTGCCAGCATTCGGACAGACAAAAAAGAGACCCAGTACTTC. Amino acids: CASIRTDKKETQYF.

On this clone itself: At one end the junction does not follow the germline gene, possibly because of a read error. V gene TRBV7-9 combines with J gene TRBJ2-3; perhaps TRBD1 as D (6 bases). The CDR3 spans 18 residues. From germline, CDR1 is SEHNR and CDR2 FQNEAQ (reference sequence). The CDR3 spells CSSSLVKPSLRGSGTQYF. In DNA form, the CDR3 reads TGTTCCAGCAGCTTAGTAAAACCTTCGCTGAGGGGGTCTGGTACGCAGTATTTT.

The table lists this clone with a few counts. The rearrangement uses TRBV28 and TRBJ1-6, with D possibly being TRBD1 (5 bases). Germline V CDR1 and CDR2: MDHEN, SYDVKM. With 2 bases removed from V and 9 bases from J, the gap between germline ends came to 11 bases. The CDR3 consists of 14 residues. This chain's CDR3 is CASSLGQGRSPLHF. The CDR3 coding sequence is TGTGCCAGCAGTTTAGGGCAGGGTCGTTCACCCCTCCACTTT.

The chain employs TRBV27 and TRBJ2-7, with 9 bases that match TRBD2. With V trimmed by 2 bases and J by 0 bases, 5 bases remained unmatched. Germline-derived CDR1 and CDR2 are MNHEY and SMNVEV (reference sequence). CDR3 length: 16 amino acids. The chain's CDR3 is CASSLGAGGYSYEQYF. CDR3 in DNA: TGTGCCAGCAGTTTAGGAGCGGGGGGCTACTCCTACGAGCAGTACTTC.

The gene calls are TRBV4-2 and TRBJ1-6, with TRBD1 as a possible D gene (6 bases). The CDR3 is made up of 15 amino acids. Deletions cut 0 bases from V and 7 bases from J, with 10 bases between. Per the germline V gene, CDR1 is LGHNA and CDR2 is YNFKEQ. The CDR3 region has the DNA TGTGCCAGCAGCCAAGATTGGGGGCCGAATTCACCCCTCCACTTT. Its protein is CASSQDWGPNSPLHF.

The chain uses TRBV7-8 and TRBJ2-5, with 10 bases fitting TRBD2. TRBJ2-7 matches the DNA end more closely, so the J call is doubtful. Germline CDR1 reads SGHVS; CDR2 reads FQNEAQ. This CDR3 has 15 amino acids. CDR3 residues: CASSLLAGASYEQYF. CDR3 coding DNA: TGTGCCAGCAGCTTACTAGCGGGGGCCTCCTACGAGCAGTACTTC.

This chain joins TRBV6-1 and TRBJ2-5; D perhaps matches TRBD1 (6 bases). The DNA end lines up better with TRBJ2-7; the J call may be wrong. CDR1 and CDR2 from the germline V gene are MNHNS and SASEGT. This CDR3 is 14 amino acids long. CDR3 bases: TGTGCCAGCAGTGTTAATGCAGGGGACTACGAGCAGTACTTC. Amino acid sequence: CASSVNAGDYEQYF.

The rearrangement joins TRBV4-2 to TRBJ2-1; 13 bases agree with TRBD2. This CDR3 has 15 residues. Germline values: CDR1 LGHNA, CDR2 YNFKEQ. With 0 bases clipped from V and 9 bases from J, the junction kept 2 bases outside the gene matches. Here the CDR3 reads CASSQEGLAGLEQFF. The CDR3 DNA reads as TGTGCCAGCAGCCAAGAGGGACTAGCGGGGCTTGAGCAGTTCTTC.

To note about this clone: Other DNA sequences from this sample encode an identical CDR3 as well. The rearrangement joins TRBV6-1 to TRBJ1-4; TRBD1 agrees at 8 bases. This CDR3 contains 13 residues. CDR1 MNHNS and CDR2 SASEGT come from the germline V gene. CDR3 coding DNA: TGTGCTAGTCAGGGGGCAGTTAATGAAAAACTGTTTTTT. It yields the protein CASQGAVNEKLFF.

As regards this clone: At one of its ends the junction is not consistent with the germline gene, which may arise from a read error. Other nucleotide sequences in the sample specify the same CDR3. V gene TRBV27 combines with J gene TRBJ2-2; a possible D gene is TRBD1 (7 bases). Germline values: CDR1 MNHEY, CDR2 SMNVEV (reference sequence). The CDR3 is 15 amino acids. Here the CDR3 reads CASSSREWTGGELFF. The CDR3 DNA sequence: TGTGCCAGCAGTTCTCGCGAATGGACAGGAGGGGAGCTGTTTTTC.

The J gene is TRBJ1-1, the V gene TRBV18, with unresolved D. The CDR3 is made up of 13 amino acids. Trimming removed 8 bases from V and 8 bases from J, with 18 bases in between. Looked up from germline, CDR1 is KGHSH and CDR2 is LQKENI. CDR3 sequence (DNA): TGTGCCAGCATACAGTCGTTCGAATGCGAAGCTTTCTTT. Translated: CASIQSFECEAFF.

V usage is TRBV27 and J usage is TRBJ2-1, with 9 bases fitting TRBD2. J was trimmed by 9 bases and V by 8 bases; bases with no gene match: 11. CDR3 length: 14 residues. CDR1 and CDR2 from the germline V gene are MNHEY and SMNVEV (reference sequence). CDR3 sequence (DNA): TGTGCCAGCTCGAAGGGACTAGCCTCAATTGAGCAGTTCTTC. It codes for CASSKGLASIEQFF.

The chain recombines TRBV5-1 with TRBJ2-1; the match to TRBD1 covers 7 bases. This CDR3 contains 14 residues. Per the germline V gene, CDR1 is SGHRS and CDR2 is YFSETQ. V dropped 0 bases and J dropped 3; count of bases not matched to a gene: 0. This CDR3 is CASSLGQGYNEQFF. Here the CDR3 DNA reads TGCGCCAGCAGCTTGGGACAGGGCTACAATGAGCAGTTCTTC.

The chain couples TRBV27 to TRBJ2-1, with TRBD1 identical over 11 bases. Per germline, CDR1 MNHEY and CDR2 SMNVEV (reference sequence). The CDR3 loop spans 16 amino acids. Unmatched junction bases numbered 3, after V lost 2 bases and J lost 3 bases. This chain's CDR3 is CASSLPGTGGYNEQFF. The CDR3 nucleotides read TGTGCCAGCAGTTTACCCGGGACAGGGGGCTACAATGAGCAGTTCTTC.

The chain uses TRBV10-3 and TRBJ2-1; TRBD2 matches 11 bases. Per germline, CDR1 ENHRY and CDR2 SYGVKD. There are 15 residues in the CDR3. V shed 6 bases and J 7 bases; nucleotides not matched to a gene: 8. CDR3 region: CAIRVAGGPQNEQFF. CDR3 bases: TGTGCCATCAGAGTAGCGGGAGGGCCGCAGAATGAGCAGTTCTTC.

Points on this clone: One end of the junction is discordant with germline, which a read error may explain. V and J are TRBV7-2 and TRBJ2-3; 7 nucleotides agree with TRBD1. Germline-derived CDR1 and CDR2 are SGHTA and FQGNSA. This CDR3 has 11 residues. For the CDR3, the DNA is TGTGCCAGCAGCATCAACTGGGACAGCTCTTTT. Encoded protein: CASSINWDSSF.

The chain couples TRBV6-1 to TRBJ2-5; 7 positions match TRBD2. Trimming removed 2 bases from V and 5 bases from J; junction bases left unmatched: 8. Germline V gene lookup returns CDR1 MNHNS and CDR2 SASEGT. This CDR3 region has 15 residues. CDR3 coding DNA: TGTGCCAGCAGTGAAATTGCCGGGGAGGGGGAGACCCAGTACTTC. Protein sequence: CASSEIAGEGETQYF.

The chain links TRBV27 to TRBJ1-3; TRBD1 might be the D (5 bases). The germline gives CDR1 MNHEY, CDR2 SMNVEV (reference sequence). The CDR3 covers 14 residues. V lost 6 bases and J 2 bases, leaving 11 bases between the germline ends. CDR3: CASSWRGAGNTIYF. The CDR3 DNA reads TGTGCCAGCAGCTGGAGGGGAGCTGGAAACACCATATATTTT.

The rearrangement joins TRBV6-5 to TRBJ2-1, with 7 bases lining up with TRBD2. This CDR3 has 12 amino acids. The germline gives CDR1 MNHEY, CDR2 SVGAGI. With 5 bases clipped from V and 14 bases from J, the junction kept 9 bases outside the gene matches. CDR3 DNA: TGTGCCAGCAGTATAGCGGGTGGGGGGGAGTTCTTC. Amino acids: CASSIAGGGEFF.

DNA of the CDR3: TGCGCCAGCAGCCAAGATAGGACAGAAGAGACCCAGTACTTC. It translates to CASSQDRTEETQYF. The rearrangement joins TRBV4-3 to TRBJ2-5, with D tentatively TRBD1 (6 bases). Germline V gene lookup returns CDR1 LGHNA and CDR2 YSLEER. The CDR3 spans 14 residues. V shed 0 bases and J shed 3 bases, with 8 bases lying between them.

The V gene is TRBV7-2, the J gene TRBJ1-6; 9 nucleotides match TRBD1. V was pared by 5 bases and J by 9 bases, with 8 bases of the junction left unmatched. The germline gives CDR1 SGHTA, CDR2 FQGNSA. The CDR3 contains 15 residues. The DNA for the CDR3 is TGTGCCAGCAGCACTCAACAGGGGGCGGCTTCACCCCTCCACTTT. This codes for CASSTQQGAASPLHF. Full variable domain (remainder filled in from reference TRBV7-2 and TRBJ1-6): GAGVSQSPSNKVTEKGKDVELRCDPISGHTALYWYRQSLGQGLEFLIYFQGNSAPDKSGLPSDRFSAERTGGSVSTLTIQRTQQEDSAVYLCASSTQQGAASPLHFGNGTRLTVT.

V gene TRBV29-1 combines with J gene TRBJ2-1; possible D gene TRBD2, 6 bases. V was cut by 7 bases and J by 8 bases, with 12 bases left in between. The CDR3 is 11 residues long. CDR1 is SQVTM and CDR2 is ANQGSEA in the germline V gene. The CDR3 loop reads CSAEEGYEQFF. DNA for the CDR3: TGCAGCGCCGAGGAGGGGTATGAGCAGTTCTTC.

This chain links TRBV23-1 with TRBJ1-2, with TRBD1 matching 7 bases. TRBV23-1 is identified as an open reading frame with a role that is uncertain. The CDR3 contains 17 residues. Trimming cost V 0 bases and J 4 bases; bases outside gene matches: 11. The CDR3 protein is CASSQSCDRAKGYGYTF. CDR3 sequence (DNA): TGCGCCAGCAGTCAATCTTGTGACAGGGCCAAGGGCTATGGCTACACCTTC.

CDR3 residues: CAWSVGLAGGDEQFF. As DNA, the CDR3 is TGTGCCTGGAGTGTAGGACTAGCGGGAGGAGATGAGCAGTTCTTC. This rearrangement joins TRBV30 to TRBJ2-1; 14 bases fit TRBD2. V trimming: 0 bases; J trimming: 8 bases; junction bases outside the gene matches: 3. The CDR3 runs 15 residues. Germline V gene sequence: CDR1 GTSNPN, CDR2 SVGIG (reference sequence).

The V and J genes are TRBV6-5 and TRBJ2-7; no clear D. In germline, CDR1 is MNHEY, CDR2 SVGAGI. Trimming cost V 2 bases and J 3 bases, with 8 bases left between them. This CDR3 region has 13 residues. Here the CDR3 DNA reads TGTGCCAGCAGTTACGTGGCAGGCTACGAGCAGTACTTC. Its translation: CASSYVAGYEQYF.